This record concerns one TCR beta chain sequence. Its antigen is still unknown. No base-level quality is on record; no much larger clone is a single base apart. For the CD8 naive samples, CD45RO-negative cells were positively selected for CCR7, yielding a CD45RA+CCR7+ population from which TemRA cells were excluded. Donors were healthy HIV-negative adults with no recently reported acute infections or vaccinations. Only Caucasian adults living in Nashville, Tennessee, USA were represented among the donors. Blood was obtained by leukapheresis, after which PBMCs were separated by Ficoll-Histopaque density gradient centrifugation and cryopreserved in liquid nitrogen vapor phase. Analytical flow cytometry was used to check the purity and quantity of each magnetically sorted T cell population. Genomic DNA was isolated from every sorted fraction and measured by UV absorbance on a Nanodrop 2000c. The source of the sample is a study of shared clonotypes between healthy human individuals (TCRdb year 2020). Concerning the study at large: The cohort included three men and a couple of women between 18 and 49 years of age. For each donor, CD4 naive and CD4 memory were each given three plates, CD8 naive was given two plates, and CD8 memory was given one plate. The study deeply sequenced blood TCR repertoires of about 5 healthy adults to estimate repertoire size and the extent of clonotype sharing between individuals. Different laboratories and diverse techniques were used to prepare libraries and sequence TCR repertoires, to increase sequencing depth and limit assay-specific biases. Between about 0.9 and 10 billion PBMCs per donor were obtained by leukapheresis.

Germline trimming amounts to 3 bases on V and 6 bases on J, with 3 as the count of junction bases outside the gene matches. The germline V gene specifies SQVTM as CDR1 and ANQGSEA as CDR2. The CDR3 starts with the cysteine, ends with the phenylalanine, and has 13 residues. Only CDR3 DNA remains: 39 bases, in frame from the first base. TCR CDR3 regions were amplified from genomic DNA by multiplex PCR using the deep immunoSEQ assay. Genomic DNA extracted from each cell subset was distributed evenly over all wells of several immunoSEQ 96-well plates, and each plate served as one replicate. For sorted subsets, roughly 200 ng of genomic DNA, equivalent to 25,000 to 35,000 T cell genomes, went into each replicate PCR. Purified libraries were quantified with a Qubit 3.0 fluorometer, sized on a Bioanalyzer 2100, and re-quantified with the KAPA Library Quantification kit. A separate single-read 150-cycle Illumina NextSeq 550 flow cell was used to sequence each immunoSEQ 96-well plate. In the authors' own workflow: Because the immunoSEQ output included only junctional sequences and no quality scores, the filtering could not be the same as the filtering used for full-length reads. To assign V/J genes and CDR3, sequences were annotated using PyIR, a Python wrapper for IgBLAST v1.9, with IMGT germline references. Any read was removed if the V/J assignment was weak (E-value above 1e-6), the CDR3 was missing, or the read contained stop codons, out-of-frame junctions, or ambiguous translated residues. V3J clonotypes were defined as sequences sharing an identical inferred V gene, J gene, and CDR3 amino acid sequence. To compute the percentage overlap between repertoires, the number of shared unique clonotypes was divided by the size of the smaller repertoire. Repertoire richness was assessed with RTK rarefaction, the Chao1 estimator, and Recon v2.1 estimates of unobserved clonotypes. Generation probabilities were computed with OLGA for all TCRbeta clonotypes obtained by the gDNA method from several donors. The table was pulled from immuneACCESS by TCRdb, which kept in-frame rearrangements only. Such tables lose some clones; where checked, under half of the loss comes from unresolved V genes, and the rest has no known cause. The V and J calls and clone size come from that table; D and trimming were worked out from the DNA. The sample has about 580,000 clones on record, roughly 98% of them singletons. The ten largest clonotypes hold 0.25% to 0.35% of the sample.

Study-wide findings and limitations: Compared with non-shared clonotypes, the clonotypes found in all four sorted-subset donors had higher generation probabilities. Even with the large sequencing depth, rarefaction of the sorted-subset datasets indicated that sequencing was incomplete. Pairwise subsampling led to the expectation that sequencing depth would affect the degree of clonotype sharing among donors. Sampling was restricted to blood, and TCR repertoires in tissue are likely to differ from TCR repertoires in blood. Naive subsets generally had larger estimated clonotype richness than memory subsets. Sharing across a few donors was observed for around 5% of naive CD4, under 4% of naive CD8, 2% to 2.5% of memory CD4, and about 0.4% of memory CD8 clonotypes. The small number of donors limited the genetic and exposure-history diversity represented.

The sample comprised naive CD8+ T cells sorted from blood. What this sample's cell subset or site label stands for: CD45RA+CCR7+. The receptor's source is a man under 40 in good health. The chain is made from TRBV29-1 and TRBJ2-1; 9 nucleotides in the junction match TRBD2. DNA sequence: TGCAGCGTTGACGGCGGGAGGGCCAATGAGCAGTTCTTC. It is translated as CSVDGGRANEQFF.